Below, 21 T cell receptor beta chains from the same sample are listed, as sequenced in a study of radiotherapy plus CTLA-4 blockade in lung cancer. Assay used: immunoSEQ multiplex PCR; TCRdb lists only in-frame clones, some missing. The table has approximately 40,000 clones, 77% seen once. Sequencing was performed on peripheral blood, taken from a patient treated with radiotherapy plus ipilimumab. The receptors stem from a human donor with non-small cell lung cancer whose response to radiotherapy plus ipilimumab could not be evaluated.

This chain links TRBV18 with TRBJ2-7; TRBD2 might be the D (5 bases). Germline V gives CDR1 KGHSH, CDR2 LQKENI. This CDR3 spans 15 amino acids. Trimming stripped 0 bases from V and 3 bases from J, with 12 bases between. This CDR3 reads CASSPPRGLLYEQYF. CDR3 in DNA: TGTGCCAGCTCACCACCGCGTGGACTCCTCTACGAGCAGTACTTC.

This clone showed up just a few times. This sequence joins TRBV7-9 and TRBJ1-1, with D unresolved. The CDR3 length is 15 residues. Per germline, CDR1 SEHNR and CDR2 FQNEAQ (reference sequence). The V end lost 4 bases, the J end lost 1 base, and 13 bases lay between the germline ends. The CDR3 DNA follows: TGTGCCAGCAGCTCGCAACCCCGGAGGAACACTGAAGCTTTCTTT. It translates to CASSSQPRRNTEAFF.

The V and J genes are TRBV28 and TRBJ1-1; 10 bases are a match to TRBD1. Germline trimming cut 4 bases from V and 5 bases from J; bases unmatched to any gene: 7. Germline CDR1 and CDR2: MDHEN and SYDVKM. The CDR3 is 15 amino acids. The CDR3 DNA follows: TGTGCCAGCAGTTCCTTGACAGGGGGCTCTACTGAAGCTTTCTTT. Translating it yields CASSSLTGGSTEAFF.

The rearrangement uses TRBV7-8 and TRBJ2-5; D uncertain. The germline gives CDR1 SGHVS, CDR2 FQNEAQ. The CDR3 loop spans 12 amino acids. The V end lost 5 bases, the J end lost 0 bases, and 4 bases lay between the germline ends. CDR3 sequence reads: CASSRDQETQYF. CDR3 sequence (DNA): TGTGCCAGCAGCCGGGACCAAGAGACCCAGTACTTC.

The rearrangement uses TRBV30 and TRBJ2-5, with TRBD2 matching 9 bases. This CDR3 spans 17 amino acids. Germline-derived CDR1 and CDR2 are GTSNPN and SVGIG (reference sequence). After removal of 0 bases from V and 1 base from J, the junction contained 9 bases not matched to a gene. The CDR3 nucleotides read TGTGCCTGGAGTGTATCCAGGGTAGCGGGGGTCCAAGAGACCCAGTACTTC. Its translation: CAWSVSRVAGVQETQYF.

V gene TRBV7-9 combines with J gene TRBJ2-7; D perhaps matches TRBD2 (6 bases). Trimming pared 5 bases from V and 3 bases from J, leaving 14 bases between. This CDR3 region has 14 residues. Germline loops: CDR1 SEHNR, CDR2 FQNEAQ (reference sequence). CDR3 residues: CASSLGRTGYEQYF. The DNA of the CDR3 is TGTGCCAGCAGCCTCGGGAGAACCGGCTACGAGCAGTACTTC.

This clone was counted once. The chain is built from TRBV30 and TRBJ2-3; 15 nucleotides match TRBD2. This CDR3 contains 18 residues. Germline values: CDR1 GTSNPN, CDR2 SVGIG (reference sequence). V dropped 7 bases and J dropped 2; count of bases not matched to a gene: 13. The DNA for the CDR3 is TGTGCCTTCGCCCTGGGACTAGCGGGGGGCCTCCTCACAGATACGCAGTATTTT. The encoded protein is CAFALGLAGGLLTDTQYF.

This clone has just one count. J is TRBJ2-3 and V is TRBV18, with a weak D call TRBD1 (5 bases). V dropped 3 bases and J dropped 2 bases, with 9 bases sitting between them. The CDR3 contains 14 residues. Germline CDR1 KGHSH, CDR2 LQKENI. The DNA of the CDR3 is TGTGCCAGCTCACCGACGACAGACACAGATACGCAGTATTTT. It is translated as CASSPTTDTDTQYF. Supplemented by reference TRBV18 and TRBJ2-3, the full variable domain reads NAGVMQNPRHLVRRRGQEARLRCSPMKGHSHVYWYRQLPEEGLKFMVYLQKENIIDESGMPKERFSAEFPKEGPSILRIQQVVRGDSAAYFCASSPTTDTDTQYFGPGTRLTVL.

V gene TRBV2 combines with J gene TRBJ2-5; 14 nucleotides align to TRBD2. CDR1 is SNHLY, CDR2 FYNNEI, per germline. V shed 6 bases and J 4 bases; nucleotides not matched to a gene: 7. The CDR3 runs 16 residues. Written as DNA, the CDR3 is TGTGCCAGCAGAGGGACTAGCGGGAGCAACGGAGAGACCCAGTACTTC. Translation gives CASRGTSGSNGETQYF.

The rearrangement links TRBV9 to TRBJ2-1, with D maybe TRBD2 (6 bases). Deletions cut 0 bases from V and 0 bases from J, with 10 bases between. Germline V lookup: CDR1 SGDLS, CDR2 YYNGEE. This CDR3 spans 16 amino acids. CDR3 sequence (DNA): TGTGCCAGCAGCGTAGCCGGGGGAAGCTCCTACAATGAGCAGTTCTTC. Protein sequence: CASSVAGGSSYNEQFF.

The chain has TRBV28 and TRBJ2-2; 8 nucleotides agree with TRBD2. The germline V gene has CDR1 MDHEN and CDR2 SYDVKM. V was clipped by 5 bases and J by 2 bases; unmatched bases: 4. The CDR3 totals 15 residues. The DNA of the CDR3 is TGTGCCAGCAGTCGAGCGGGAGTAAACACCGGGGAGCTGTTTTTT. Amino acid sequence: CASSRAGVNTGELFF.

This clone was detected once. The chain employs TRBV28 and TRBJ2-5; D perhaps matches TRBD1 (7 bases). With 3 bases removed from V and 4 bases from J, the gap between germline ends came to 12 bases. The CDR3 extends over 14 amino acids. CDR1 is MDHEN, CDR2 SYDVKM, per germline. The CDR3 sequence: CASSFRRGPETQYF. CDR3 nucleotides: TGTGCCAGCAGTTTTCGGAGGGGGCCAGAGACCCAGTACTTC.

This clone was counted once. This rearrangement joins TRBV9 to TRBJ1-4; possible D gene TRBD1, 5 bases. Germline CDR1 is SGDLS and CDR2 is YYNGEE. The CDR3 consists of 15 residues. V was cut by 0 bases and J by 4 bases, with 10 bases left in between. The CDR3 DNA follows: TGTGCCAGCAGCGTAGATGGGGGGATTAATGAAAAACTGTTTTTT. Protein sequence: CASSVDGGINEKLFF.

In nucleotides, the CDR3 is TGTGCCAGCAGCTTAGTCCGGAACACTGAAGCTTTCTTT. Translating gives CASSLVRNTEAFF. The rearrangement uses TRBV7-2 and TRBJ1-1; D uncertain. Germline V gives CDR1 SGHTA, CDR2 FQGNSA. Trimming removed 1 base from V and 1 base from J, with 4 bases in between. CDR3 length: 13 amino acids.

The gene calls are TRBV2 and TRBJ1-5; the D gene is possibly TRBD1 (5 bases). Looked up from germline, CDR1 is SNHLY and CDR2 is FYNNEI. The CDR3 loop spans 16 amino acids. V was cut by 6 bases and J by 2 bases, with 17 bases left in between. The CDR3 here is CASSGGRPRGNQPQHF. CDR3 bases: TGTGCCAGCAGCGGGGGAAGGCCTAGGGGCAATCAGCCCCAGCATTTT. The full variable domain, with the rest looked up from reference TRBV2 and TRBJ1-5, is EPEVTQTPSHQVTQMGQEVILRCVPISNHLYFYWYRQILGQKVEFLVSFYNNEISEKSEIFDDQFSVERPDGSNFTLKIRSTKLEDSAMYFCASSGGRPRGNQPQHFGDGTRLSIL.

In its sample, this clone was seen a few times. This chain links TRBV6-1 with TRBJ1-1; possibly TRBD1 for D (5 bases). Trimming took 3 bases from V and 5 from J, leaving 13 bases between them. Germline CDR1 is MNHNS and CDR2 is SASEGT. This CDR3 has 14 amino acids. DNA of the CDR3: TGTGCCAGCAGTGAGGACAATTTAGGGACTGAAGCTTTCTTT. Its translation: CASSEDNLGTEAFF.

This rearrangement joins TRBV30 to TRBJ1-1; a weak D match, TRBD1 (6 bases). V was cut by 5 bases and J by 2 bases, with 18 bases left in between. Germline-derived CDR1 and CDR2 are GTSNPN and SVGIG (reference sequence). CDR3 size: 15 residues. The CDR3 nucleotides are TGTGCCTGGGAGCTCCCAAGGGGGGGAAACACTGAAGCTTTCTTT. It translates to CAWELPRGGNTEAFF.

The rearrangement uses TRBV4-3 and TRBJ1-2; D is uncertain. Trimming cost V 1 base and J 0 bases, with 12 bases left between them. The CDR3 runs to 16 residues. Germline values: CDR1 LGHNA, CDR2 YSLEER. CDR3 sequence: CASSQGLDGTNYGYTF. The CDR3 nucleotides are TGCGCCAGCAGCCAAGGACTAGATGGAACTAACTATGGCTACACCTTC.

The chain is built from TRBV18 and TRBJ2-3, with 13 bases fitting TRBD2. The CDR3 extends over 17 amino acids. The junction had 9 bases not matched to a gene; V was cut back by 3 bases and J by 6 bases. Germline CDR1 reads KGHSH; CDR2 reads LQKENI. CDR3 sequence (DNA): TGTGCCAGCTCACCTGGAGCTGGGACTAGCGGGACCGATACGCAGTATTTT. It encodes CASSPGAGTSGTDTQYF.

The V gene is TRBV5-1, the J gene TRBJ2-1, with a possible D match to TRBD2 (7 bases). There are 20 residues in the CDR3. CDR1 SGHRS and CDR2 YFSETQ come from the germline V gene. Trimming removed 0 bases from V and 4 bases from J, with 26 bases in between. CDR3 residues: CASSLAQSVRGAGRYNEQFF. DNA of the CDR3: TGCGCCAGCAGCTTGGCCCAGTCAGTACGGGGGGCAGGTAGATACAATGAGCAGTTCTTC.

The chain carries TRBV9 and TRBJ2-5, with 9 bases lining up with TRBD2. The germline V gene encodes CDR1 SGDLS and CDR2 YYNGEE. V dropped 3 bases and J dropped 4; count of bases not matched to a gene: 13. The CDR3 sequence is 17 residues long. The CDR3: CASSAFFSGGMTETQYF. In DNA, the CDR3 is TGTGCCAGCAGCGCGTTTTTCAGCGGGGGGATGACAGAGACCCAGTACTTC. Full variable domain (remainder filled in from reference TRBV9 and TRBJ2-5): DSGVTQTPKHLITATGQRVTLRCSPRSGDLSVYWYQQSLDQGLQFLIQYYNGEERAKGNILERFSAQQFPDLHSELNLSSLELGDSALYFCASSAFFSGGMTETQYFGPGTRLLVL.